This T cell receptor beta chain was captured by sequencing in a study of cytomegalovirus exposure and HLA in healthy donors. The primer mix had 60 Vbeta and 13 Jbeta primers. Profiling relied on immunoSEQ multiplex PCR, and the TCRdb table lists in-frame clones only, not all of them. The repertoire has under 150,000 clones, approximately 80% of them found once; the top ten carry about 6.8%. On this clone: The antigen is not known.

V lost 5 bases, J lost 2 bases, and 17 bases lay in between. CDR3 length: 16 amino acids. Germline V gene data show CDR1 as MNHEY and CDR2 as SMNVEV (reference sequence). Study-wide results and caveats: The majority of TCR sequences were rare, yet some public TCRs appeared in many donors. Later genetic work tied a missense DCLRE1C variant to beta-chain V and J trimming. Earlier analysis looked at TCR beta V segments, and most were productive about 90% or about 30% of the time. An ancestry cluster, one associated with Asian ancestry, reportedly showed fewer N-insertions than the approximately 720-donor mean in a later analysis.

The rearrangement links TRBV27 to TRBJ2-3; D may be TRBD2 (5 bases). This TCR was sampled from a woman aged 40 to 50 in good health and CMV-seropositive. The sequenced sample was PBMCs. The CDR3 sequence: CASSTSHGEVTDTQYF. Written as DNA, the CDR3 is TGTGCCAGCAGTACAAGCCACGGGGAAGTCACAGATACGCAGTATTTT.